This T cell receptor (beta chain) originates from a study of molecular identifiers for immune sequencing clone quantification. Study-wide background: In replicates, RNA from roughly 21,000 or 96,000 naive CD8 cells was divided five ways and four parts were sequenced.

The CDR3 loop spans 16 amino acids. With 0 bases removed from V and 0 bases from J, the gap between germline ends came to 12 bases. CDR1 is LGHNA and CDR2 is YSLEER in the germline V gene. As previously described, bulk TCR libraries were made using listed TCR primers. TCRdb called the PCR reads again in MiXCR, with one record for every CDR3 protein. Here the sample spans over 600,000 distinct CDR3 sequences, just under 20% being singletons. At least ten counts were recorded for this clonotype. Specimen: naive CD8+ T cells from blood, with Jurkat cell RNA spiked in. Sample subset: FACS-sorted CD8+CD4-CCR7+CD45RA+ naive T cells. This clonotype was sampled from a human donor in good health. Some libraries in this study had Jurkat cell RNA spiked in. The chain couples TRBV4-3 to TRBJ2-7; D uncertain. The CDR3 protein is CASSQERHSPSYEQYF. Written as DNA, the CDR3 is TGCGCCAGCAGCCAAGAGAGGCATTCACCCTCCTACGAGCAGTACTTC.